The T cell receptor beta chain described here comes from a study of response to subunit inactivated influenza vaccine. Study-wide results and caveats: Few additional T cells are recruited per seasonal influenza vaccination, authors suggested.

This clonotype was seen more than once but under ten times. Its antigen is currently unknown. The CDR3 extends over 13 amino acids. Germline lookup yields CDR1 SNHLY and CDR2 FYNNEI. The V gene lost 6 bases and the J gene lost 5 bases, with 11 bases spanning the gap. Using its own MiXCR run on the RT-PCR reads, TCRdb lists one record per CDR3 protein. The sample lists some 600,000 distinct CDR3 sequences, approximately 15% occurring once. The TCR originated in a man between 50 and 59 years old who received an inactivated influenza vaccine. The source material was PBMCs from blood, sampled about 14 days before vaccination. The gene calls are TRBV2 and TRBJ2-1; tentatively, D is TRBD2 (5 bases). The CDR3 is CASRASGNNEQFF. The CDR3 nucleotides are TGTGCCAGCAGGGCGAGCGGCAACAATGAGCAGTTCTTC.